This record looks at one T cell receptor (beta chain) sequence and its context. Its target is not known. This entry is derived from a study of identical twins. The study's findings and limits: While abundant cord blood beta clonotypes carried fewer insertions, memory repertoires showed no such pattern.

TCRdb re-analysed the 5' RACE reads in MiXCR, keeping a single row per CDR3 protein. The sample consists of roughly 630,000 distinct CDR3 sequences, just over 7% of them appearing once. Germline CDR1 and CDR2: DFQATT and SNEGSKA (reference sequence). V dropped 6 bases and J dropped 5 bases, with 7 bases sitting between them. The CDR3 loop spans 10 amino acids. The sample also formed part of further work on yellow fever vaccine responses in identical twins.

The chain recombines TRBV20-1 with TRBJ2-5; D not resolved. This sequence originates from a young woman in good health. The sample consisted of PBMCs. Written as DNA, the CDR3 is TGCAGTGCCCCTTTCGAGACCCAGTACTTC. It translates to CSAPFETQYF.